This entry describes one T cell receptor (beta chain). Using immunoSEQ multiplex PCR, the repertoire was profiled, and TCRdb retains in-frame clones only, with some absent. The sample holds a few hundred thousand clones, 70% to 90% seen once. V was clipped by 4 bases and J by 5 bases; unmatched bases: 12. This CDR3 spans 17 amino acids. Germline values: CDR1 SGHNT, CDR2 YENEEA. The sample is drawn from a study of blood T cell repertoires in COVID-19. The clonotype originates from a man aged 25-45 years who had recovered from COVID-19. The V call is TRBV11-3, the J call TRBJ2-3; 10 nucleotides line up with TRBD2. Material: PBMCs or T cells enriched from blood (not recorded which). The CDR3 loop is CASSSSFSGGEVDTQYF. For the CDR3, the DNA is TGTGCCAGCAGCTCCTCGTTCAGCGGGGGGGAAGTAGATACGCAGTATTTT.